Below, one T cell receptor (beta chain) is given with its context. Between the trimmed V and J ends, which lost 4 bases and 2 bases, there was a span of 12 bases. This CDR3 is 15 amino acids long. Per the germline V gene, CDR1 is MGHRA and CDR2 is YSYEKL. This entry belongs to a study of blood T cell repertoires in COVID-19. Looking at the study overall: Whether acute or convalescent, the COVID-19 samples came from the United States, Italy and Spain. The analysed material was cDNA or gDNA that came from T cells, B-cell-depleted T cells, or PBMCs.

Generated by immunoSEQ multiplex PCR, the TCRdb table keeps only in-frame clones and is missing some. The sample includes about 100,000 clones, approximately 92% of them seen just once. The TCR was taken from a man between 45 and 60 years old with active COVID-19. Sequenced material: peripheral blood. The genes are TRBV4-1 and TRBJ1-3, with D possibly TRBD1 on 5 matching bases. CDR3 region: CASSRSEGAGNTIYF. The CDR3 DNA is TGCGCCAGCAGCCGATCGGAAGGGGCTGGAAACACCATATATTTT.